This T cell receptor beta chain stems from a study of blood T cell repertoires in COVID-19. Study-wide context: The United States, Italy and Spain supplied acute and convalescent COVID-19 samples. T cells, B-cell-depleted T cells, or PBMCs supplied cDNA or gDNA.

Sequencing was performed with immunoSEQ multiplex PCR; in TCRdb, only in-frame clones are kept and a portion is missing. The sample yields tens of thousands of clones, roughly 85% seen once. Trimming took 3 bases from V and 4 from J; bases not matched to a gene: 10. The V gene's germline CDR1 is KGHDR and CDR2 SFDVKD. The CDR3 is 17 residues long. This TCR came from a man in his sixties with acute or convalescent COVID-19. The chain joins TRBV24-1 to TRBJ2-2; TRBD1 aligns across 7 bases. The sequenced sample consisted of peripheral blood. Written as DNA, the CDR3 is TGTGCCACCAGTGATCCTACCTCAGGGGGTGGCACCGGGGAGCTGTTTTTT. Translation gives CATSDPTSGGGTGELFF.